A single sample gave rise to the 30 T cell receptor beta chains below, sequenced in a study of CD8+CD57+ T cells in acquired aplastic anemia. Patients picked for sequencing had shown CD8+CD57+ cell expansion detected by flow cytometry. Investigators profiled TCR beta VDJ and CDR3 from genomic DNA template. One entry per CDR3 protein, called by TCRdb with MiXCR from the reads. The sample lists roughly 280,000 distinct CDR3 sequences, roughly 53% occurring once. The source material was sorted CD4+, CD8+, or CD8+CD57+ T cells (not recorded which) from PBMCs. These receptors came from a human donor with aplastic anemia.

This clonotype was observed a single time. The CDR3 end shows no conserved phenylalanine or tryptophan, and so a read error is likely. The chain has TRBV9 and TRBJ2-7; D possibly corresponds to TRBD2 (6 bases). This CDR3 has 14 residues. Germline values: CDR1 SGDLS, CDR2 YYNGEE. V gave up 0 bases and J gave up 2 bases, with 9 bases separating them. CDR3 sequence: CASSVGGDAYEQYL. DNA of the CDR3: TGTGCCAGCAGCGTAGGCGGGGATGCCTACGAGCAGTACCTC.

This clonotype showed up just a few times. The chain uses TRBV10-3 and TRBJ2-5; possible D gene TRBD1, 8 bases. Trimming cost V 2 bases and J 3 bases, with 10 bases left between them. The CDR3 totals 14 residues. The germline CDR1 and CDR2 sequences are ENHRY and SYGVKD. CDR3 in DNA: TGTGCCATCAGTGAGACAGGGGGGGAAGAGACCCAGTACTTC. It is translated as CAISETGGEETQYF.

This clonotype has a handful of counts. At one of its ends the junction is not consistent with the germline gene, which may arise from a read error. The gene calls are TRBV7-7 and TRBJ2-5; tentative D call: TRBD1 (5 bases). The germline CDR1 and CDR2 sequences are SSHAT and FNYEAQ (reference sequence). CDR3 length equals 17 residues. The CDR3 region has the DNA TGTGCTAGCAGCTCAGGGCCCGGTCGTCGGACGCAAGAGACCCAGTACTTC. This sequence encodes CASSSGPGRRTQETQYF.

V gene TRBV5-6 combines with J gene TRBJ2-7, with 8 bases that match TRBD1. Germline CDR1 and CDR2: SGHDT and YYEEEE. The CDR3 spans 13 residues. Unmatched junction bases numbered 1, after V lost 1 base and J lost 4 bases. The CDR3 region has the DNA TGTGCCAGCAGCTTGTACAGGGGGTACGAGCAGTACTTC. This sequence encodes CASSLYRGYEQYF.

This clonotype has just one count. At one of its ends the junction is not consistent with the germline gene, which may arise from a read error. The chain employs TRBV5-1 and TRBJ2-7; D ambiguous. Germline V gene lookup returns CDR1 SGHRS and CDR2 YFSETQ. The CDR3 contains 16 residues. Written as DNA, the CDR3 is TGTGCCAGCAGCTTAGCCCTCTCAAAGAGCGTCTACGAGCAGTACTTC. It specifies CASSLALSKSVYEQYF.

In this sample, this clonotype turned up once. The CDR3 bases are TGTGCCAGCAGTCCTTGGACAGAGACCCAGTACTTC. This encodes CASSPWTETQYF. The rearrangement joins TRBV2 to TRBJ2-5; no clear D. The germline V gene has CDR1 SNHLY and CDR2 FYNNEI. The V end was cut by 5 bases, the J end by 4 bases, with 8 bases between. This CDR3 comprises 12 residues.

The table lists this clonotype with many counts. The V and J genes are TRBV24-1 and TRBJ1-2, with TRBD1 matching over 7 bases. The CDR3 has 14 residues. With V trimmed by 3 bases and J by 4 bases, 4 bases remained unmatched. The germline V gene encodes CDR1 KGHDR and CDR2 SFDVKD. DNA of the CDR3: TGTGCCACCAGTGATCCCGACAGGGTCTATGGCTACACCTTC. It yields the protein CATSDPDRVYGYTF.

The rearrangement joins TRBV7-8 to TRBJ2-1; 7 positions agree with TRBD1. CDR3 size: 12 residues. Per germline, CDR1 SGHVS and CDR2 FQNEAQ. The ends lost 5 bases at V and 8 bases at J; junction bases unmatched: 3. CDR3 residues: CASSPTGHEQFF. The CDR3 DNA reads TGTGCCAGCAGCCCGACAGGGCATGAGCAGTTCTTC.

The chain links TRBV10-3 to TRBJ2-5; D may be TRBD1 or TRBD2 (5 bases each). V lost 1 base and J lost 6, with 9 bases in between. The germline V gene encodes CDR1 ENHRY and CDR2 SYGVKD. This CDR3 is built from 13 residues. The CDR3 DNA follows: TGTGCCATCAGTGAGTACCAGGGACAGACCCAGTACTTC. Amino acids: CAISEYQGQTQYF.

Concerning this clonotype: This may be a read error, as it is one base from a much larger clone. CDR3 sequence: CASSQTLSGGTDTQYF. DNA for the CDR3: TGTGCCAGCAGCCAAACACTGAGCGGGGGCACAGATACGCAGTATTTT. The V call is TRBV3-1, the J call TRBJ2-3; TRBD2 agrees at 7 bases. The CDR3 loop spans 16 amino acids. With 2 bases clipped from V and 1 base from J, the junction kept 6 bases outside the gene matches. CDR1 is LGHDT and CDR2 is YNNKEL in the germline V gene (reference sequence).

The chain carries TRBV11-3 and TRBJ1-2, with 7 nucleotides matching TRBD1. The CDR3 sequence is 16 residues long. The germline V gene encodes CDR1 SGHNT and CDR2 YENEEA. J gave up 3 bases and V 7 bases, and 14 bases lay outside the gene matches. The CDR3 DNA reads TGTGCCAGCACATTTACCGGGACAGCAATTTACTATGGCTACACCTTC. It yields the protein CASTFTGTAIYYGYTF.

CDR3 DNA sequence: TGCAGTGCTAGAGAGACGAGGGAGGGGGGGCATCCTGGGGCCAACGTCCTGACTTTC. Translating it yields CSARETREGGHPGANVLTF. The chain is built from TRBV20-1 and TRBJ2-6; weak D call: TRBD2 (7 bases). Per the germline V gene, CDR1 is DFQATT and CDR2 is SNEGSKA (reference sequence). The CDR3 has 19 amino acids. V gave up 0 bases and J gave up 2 bases, with 20 bases separating them.

This chain connects TRBV20-1 to TRBJ2-1; 9 bases are shared with TRBD2. Germline V CDR1 and CDR2: DFQATT, SNEGSKA (reference sequence). The V and J ends lost 3 bases and 9 bases, in that order; junction bases with no gene match: 6. CDR3 length: 13 amino acids. DNA of the CDR3: TGCAGTGCTAGTTACCTAGCGGGGAGTGAGCAGTTCTTC. Translated: CSASYLAGSEQFF.

The chain combines TRBV7-2 with TRBJ1-3; D is ambiguous. This CDR3 has 14 amino acids. CDR1 and CDR2 from the germline V gene are SGHTA and FQGNSA. Trimming stripped 4 bases from V and 7 bases from J, with 14 bases between. The DNA for the CDR3 is TGTGCCAGCAGCTCCTTGACGGGTTGGAACACCATATATTTT. Its translation: CASSSLTGWNTIYF.

This clonotype showed up many times. The chain has TRBV18 and TRBJ1-2; D unclear. The V gene's germline CDR1 is KGHSH and CDR2 LQKENI. CDR3 size: 11 residues. The ends were cut back, 3 bases at V and 6 bases at J, with 5 bases in the middle. DNA of the CDR3: TGTGCCAGCTCACCCGTGGATGGCTACACCTTC. Translated: CASSPVDGYTF.

This chain joins TRBV12-3 or TRBV12-4 and TRBJ1-2, with 8 bases identical to TRBD1. The V gene end was trimmed by 6 bases and the J gene end by 4 bases; junction bases not matched to a gene: 10. The CDR3 consists of 15 residues. The CDR3 loop reads CASSLTGTGSYGYTF. Written as DNA, the CDR3 is TGTGCCAGCAGCCTAACCGGGACAGGCTCCTATGGCTACACCTTC.

The chain joins TRBV20-1 to TRBJ1-5, with D possibly matching TRBD1 (5 bases). The CDR3 sequence is 15 residues long. Trimming removed 3 bases at V and 3 bases at J, with 15 bases between. Germline V gives CDR1 DFQATT, CDR2 SNEGSKA (reference sequence). DNA for the CDR3: TGCAGTGCTAGGGGGCAGGGCGGGTACAATCAGCCCCAGCATTTT. Translation: CSARGQGGYNQPQHF.

This clonotype was counted ten times or more. The chain carries TRBV7-9 and TRBJ2-2, with TRBD1 matching over 10 bases. Germline V CDR1 and CDR2: SEHNR, FQNEAQ (reference sequence). This CDR3 has 12 residues. The trim removed 8 bases at V and 7 bases at J, leaving 1 base unmatched. The CDR3 coding sequence is TGTGCCAGCTGGACAGGGGGCGGGGAGCTGTTTTTT. The encoded protein is CASWTGGGELFF. The full variable domain, completed using reference TRBV7-9 and TRBJ2-2, is DTGVSQNPRHKITKRGQNVTFRCDPISEHNRLYWYRQTLGQGPEFLTYFQNEAQLEKSRLLSDRFSAERPKGSFSTLEIQRTEQGDSAMYLCASWTGGGELFFGEGSRLTVL.

V gene TRBV19 combines with J gene TRBJ2-3; the D is unclear. V lost 6 bases, J lost 4 bases, and 11 bases lay in between. This CDR3 spans 13 amino acids. Germline V gene lookup returns CDR1 LNHDA and CDR2 SQIVND (reference sequence). As DNA, the CDR3 is TGTGCCAGTAGCCTAAGCAGCCCAGATACGCAGTATTTT. Protein sequence: CASSLSSPDTQYF.

This clonotype was counted many times. The chain employs TRBV6-5 and TRBJ2-7; the D call may be TRBD1 or TRBD2 (5 bases each). Trimming left V 7 bases short and J 1 base short, with 11 bases between. CDR3 length equals 13 residues. Germline V gene data show CDR1 as MNHEY and CDR2 as SVGAGI. The CDR3 DNA is TGTGCCAGCACTCGGGACGGATCCTACGAGCAGTACTTC. Translated: CASTRDGSYEQYF.

This sequence joins TRBV24-1 and TRBJ2-1; D perhaps matches TRBD2 (6 bases). CDR3 length: 13 residues. CDR1 KGHDR and CDR2 SFDVKD come from the germline V gene. Trimming removed 9 bases at V and 4 bases at J, with 12 bases between. The CDR3 DNA is TGTGCCACCTCACACCTAGCGTACAATGAGCAGTTCTTC. This sequence encodes CATSHLAYNEQFF.

The chain links TRBV4-2 to TRBJ1-5; D remains ambiguous. The germline V gene encodes CDR1 LGHNA and CDR2 YNFKEQ. Trimming shortened V by 3 bases and J by 0 bases, and 9 bases separated the two germline ends. The CDR3 covers 15 residues. The CDR3 protein is CASSHFSDSNQPQHF. CDR3 nucleotides: TGTGCCAGCAGCCACTTTAGTGATAGCAATCAGCCCCAGCATTTT.

The gene calls are TRBV2 and TRBJ2-5, with 10 positions matching TRBD2. J was trimmed by 5 bases and V by 1 base; bases with no gene match: 7. Germline lookup yields CDR1 SNHLY and CDR2 FYNNEI. This CDR3 comprises 16 residues. CDR3 amino acids: CASSEVRAGGPETQYF. In DNA form, the CDR3 reads TGTGCCAGCAGTGAAGTAAGAGCGGGGGGGCCTGAGACCCAGTACTTC. Supplemented by reference TRBV2 and TRBJ2-5, the full variable domain reads EPEVTQTPSHQVTQMGQEVILRCVPISNHLYFYWYRQILGQKVEFLVSFYNNEISEKSEIFDDQFSVERPDGSNFTLKIRSTKLEDSAMYFCASSEVRAGGPETQYFGPGTRLLVL.

In its sample, this clonotype was seen many times. The rearrangement uses TRBV12-3 or TRBV12-4 and TRBJ1-1; 9 nucleotides align to TRBD1. After removal of 6 bases from V and 6 bases from J, the junction contained 14 bases not matched to a gene. This CDR3 has 16 amino acids. CDR3 sequence: CASSPGTGSFIAEAFF. CDR3 bases: TGTGCCAGCAGCCCCGGGACAGGGTCTTTTATCGCTGAAGCTTTCTTT.

This clonotype was recorded many times. The chain joins TRBV19 to TRBJ1-1; D is unclear. This CDR3 comprises 15 residues. Per germline, CDR1 LNHDA and CDR2 SQIVND (reference sequence). V shed 5 bases and J shed 4 bases, with 17 bases lying between them. The CDR3 protein is CASSDRPVASTEAFF. Written as DNA, the CDR3 is TGTGCCAGTAGTGACCGCCCCGTCGCATCCACTGAAGCTTTCTTT.

This clonotype was detected ten times or more. The rearrangement links TRBV5-6 to TRBJ1-2; D is unresolved. The germline V gene encodes CDR1 SGHDT and CDR2 YYEEEE. CDR3 length: 17 residues. The V end lost 4 bases, the J end lost 0 bases, and 19 bases lay between the germline ends. For the CDR3, the DNA is TGTGCCAGCAGCCGACCTCCTCACAGCGGGACTAACTATGGCTACACCTTC. Protein: CASSRPPHSGTNYGYTF.

The chain uses TRBV7-9 and TRBJ2-3, with TRBD2 identical over 8 bases. Germline V gene sequence: CDR1 SEHNR, CDR2 FQNEAQ (reference sequence). The CDR3 loop spans 15 amino acids. Unmatched junction bases numbered 8, after V lost 8 bases and J lost 1 base. The CDR3 DNA reads TGTGCCAGCCAATATACTAGCGGAGGCACAGATACGCAGTATTTT. Residues: CASQYTSGGTDTQYF.

The genes are TRBV29-1 and TRBJ1-1; a possible D gene is TRBD1 (5 bases). In germline, CDR1 is SQVTM, CDR2 ANQGSEA. The V end was cut by 6 bases, the J end by 12 bases, with 17 bases between. The CDR3 has 11 amino acids. The CDR3 region is CSVEPGDLPFF. CDR3 nucleotides: TGCAGCGTGGAGCCCGGGGACCTACCTTTCTTT.

The gene calls are TRBV2 and TRBJ1-2; 9 bases fit TRBD1. Germline values: CDR1 SNHLY, CDR2 FYNNEI. This CDR3 comprises 14 residues. The junction had 8 bases not matched to a gene; V was cut back by 6 bases and J by 6 bases. CDR3 protein: CASRGDRVGHGYTF. In DNA form, the CDR3 reads TGTGCCAGCAGGGGGGACAGGGTTGGTCATGGCTACACCTTC.

The chain employs TRBV2 and TRBJ2-7; D gene uncertain. The CDR3 is 14 residues long. V was trimmed by 7 bases and J by 3 bases, leaving 16 bases between them. CDR1 is SNHLY and CDR2 is FYNNEI in the germline V gene. DNA for the CDR3: TGTGCCAGCAAATCAGAGCGCAGTGTCTACGAGCAGTACTTC. It codes for CASKSERSVYEQYF.